The entry below gives a single T cell receptor beta chain sequence along with its context. The V and J ends lost 3 bases and 7 bases respectively, with 18 bases between them. This CDR3 is built from 14 residues. Germline lookup yields CDR1 DFQATT and CDR2 SNEGSKA (reference sequence). The authors made TCR beta libraries by quantitative 5'-RACE with molecular barcodes. Using its own MiXCR run on the 5' RACE reads, TCRdb lists one record per CDR3 protein. The sample carries just over 300,000 distinct CDR3 sequences, less than 25% recorded once. The sample is drawn from a study of CD8 T cells in ankylosing spondylitis.

The sample consisted of blood, either unsorted or a sorted T cell fraction (not recorded which). The receptor comes from a female donor with ankylosing spondylitis or in good health (not recorded which). The chain joins TRBV20-1 to TRBJ2-5, with a possible D match to TRBD2 (6 bases). The CDR3 is CSASTVTGDRTQYF. CDR3 bases: TGCAGTGCTAGTACCGTGACGGGGGATCGGACCCAGTACTTC.